The rows below give T cell receptor beta chains drawn from one sample of a study of glioma-infiltrating T cells. MiXCR, run by TCRdb on the multiplex PCR reads, gives a single entry per CDR3 protein. Here the sample spans about 130,000 distinct CDR3 sequences, approximately 24% being singletons. The sequencing sample was made of glioma tissue, nonneoplastic brain tissue, or PBMCs (not recorded which). These TCRs come from a human donor with low-grade glioma or glioblastoma, undergoing nonglioma brain surgery, or in good health (not recorded which). Each CDR3 is given with its conserved first and last residue. A D gene is named only where the DNA matches it firmly. Part of the rows lack a size; the others show once, few, many or a class for expanded clones.

CDR3: CASSSVRGETQYF; DNA: TGTGCCAGCTCTAGCGTCCGGGGAGAGACCCAGTACTTC; D: .; length: 13; V: TRBV7-2; size: many; J: TRBJ2-5
CDR3: CASSLSFLNTEAFF; DNA: TGTGCCAGCAGCTTGAGTTTCTTGAACACTGAAGCTTTCTTT; D: .; length: 14; V: TRBV5-4; size: many; J: TRBJ1-1
CDR3: CSVAWGNEQFF; DNA: TGCAGCGTGGCTTGGGGGAATGAGCAGTTCTTC; D: .; length: 11; V: TRBV29-1; size: .; J: TRBJ2-1
CDR3: CSARDRGGITDTQYF; DNA: TGCAGTGCTAGAGATCGGGGGGGGATCACAGATACGCAGTATTTT; D: TRBD2; length: 15; V: TRBV20-1; size: many; J: TRBJ2-3
CDR3: CASSLIQMGYTF; DNA: TGTGCCAGCAGTTTAATTCAGATGGGCTACACCTTC; D: .; length: 12; V: TRBV12-3/TRBV12-4; size: .; J: TRBJ1-2
CDR3: CASSPQGNEQFF; DNA: TGTGCCAGCAGCCCACAGGGGAATGAGCAGTTCTTC; D: TRBD1; length: 12; V: TRBV28; size: many; J: TRBJ2-1
CDR3: CASGDRASGNTIYF; DNA: TGTGCCAGCGGAGACAGGGCTTCTGGAAACACCATATATTTT; D: TRBD1; length: 14; V: TRBV6-1; size: many; J: TRBJ1-3
CDR3: CATSDLQGNTGELFF; DNA: TGTGCCACCAGTGATTTGCAGGGAAACACCGGGGAGCTGTTTTTT; D: .; length: 15; V: TRBV24-1; size: .; J: TRBJ2-2
CDR3: CASSLFGGQTQYF; DNA: TGTGCCAGCAGTTTATTCGGGGGGCAGACCCAGTACTTC; D: .; length: 13; V: TRBV28; size: few; J: TRBJ2-5
CDR3: CASSDSRGDNQLF; DNA: TGTGCCAGCAGTGACTCTAGGGGGGACAACCAACTCTTC; D: .; length: 13; V: TRBV6-4; size: few; J: TRBJ2-1
CDR3: CSARDNWNTGELFF; DNA: TGCAGTGCTAGAGATAACTGGAACACCGGGGAGCTGTTTTTT; D: .; length: 14; V: TRBV20-1; size: many; J: TRBJ2-2
CDR3: CASSVGQGRYTF; DNA: TGTGCCAGCAGCGTCGGACAGGGACGCTACACCTTC; D: TRBD1; length: 12; V: TRBV7-2; size: few; J: TRBJ1-2
CDR3: CASSQDLRTGAYGYTF; DNA: TGTGCCAGCAGCCAAGATCTTAGGACAGGGGCGTATGGCTACACCTTC; D: TRBD1; length: 16; V: TRBV14; size: .; J: TRBJ1-2
CDR3: CASSDGTGGQLNEKLFF; DNA: TGTGCCAGCAGTGATGGGACAGGGGGTCAGCTGAATGAAAAACTGTTTTTT; D: TRBD1; length: 17; V: TRBV2; size: .; J: TRBJ1-4
CDR3: CASSLASTDTQYF; DNA: TGTGCCAGCAGCTTAGCGAGCACAGATACGCAGTATTTT; D: .; length: 13; V: TRBV7-2; size: many; J: TRBJ2-3
CDR3: CASSLSPGGTEAFF; DNA: TGCGCCAGCAGCCTCTCTCCCGGTGGCACTGAAGCTTTCTTT; D: .; length: 14; V: TRBV4-1; size: .; J: TRBJ1-1